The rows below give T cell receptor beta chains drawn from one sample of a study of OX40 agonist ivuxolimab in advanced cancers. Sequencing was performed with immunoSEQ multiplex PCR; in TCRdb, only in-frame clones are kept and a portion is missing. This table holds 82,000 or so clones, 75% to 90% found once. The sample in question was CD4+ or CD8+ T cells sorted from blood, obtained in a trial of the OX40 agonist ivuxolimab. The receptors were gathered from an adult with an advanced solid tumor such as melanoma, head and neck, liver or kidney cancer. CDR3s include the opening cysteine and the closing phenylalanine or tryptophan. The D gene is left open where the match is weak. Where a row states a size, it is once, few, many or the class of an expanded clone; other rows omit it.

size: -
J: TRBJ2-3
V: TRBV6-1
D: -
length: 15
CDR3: CASSEARSEQDTQYF
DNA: TGTGCCAGCAGTGAAGCGCGCTCGGAGCAAGATACGCAGTATTTT

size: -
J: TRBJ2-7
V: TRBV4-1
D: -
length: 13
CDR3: CARFRGASYEQYF
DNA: TGCGCCAGATTTCGGGGGGCCTCCTACGAGCAGTACTTC

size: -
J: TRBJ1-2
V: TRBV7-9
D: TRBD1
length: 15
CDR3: CASSYGQGDNYGYTF
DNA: TGTGCCAGCAGCTACGGACAGGGGGATAACTATGGCTACACCTTC

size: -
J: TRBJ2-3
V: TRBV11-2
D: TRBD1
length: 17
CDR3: CASSLEGRGLSTDTQYF
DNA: TGTGCCAGCAGCTTAGAAGGCAGGGGGCTTAGCACAGATACGCAGTATTTT

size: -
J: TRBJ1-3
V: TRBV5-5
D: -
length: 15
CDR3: CASSRGDTSGNTIYF
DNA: TGTGCCAGCAGCCGGGGGGACACCTCTGGAAACACCATATATTTT

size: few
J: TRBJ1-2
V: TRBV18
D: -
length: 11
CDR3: CASSQGGGYTF
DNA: TGTGCCAGCTCACAGGGTGGTGGCTACACCTTC

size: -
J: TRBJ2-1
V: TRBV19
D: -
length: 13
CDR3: CASSIARNNEQFF
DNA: TGTGCCAGTAGTATTGCCCGGAACAATGAGCAGTTCTTC

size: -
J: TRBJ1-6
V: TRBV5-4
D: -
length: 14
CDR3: CASSLRQTNSPLHF
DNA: TGTGCCAGCAGCCTGAGACAGACCAATTCACCCCTCCACTTT

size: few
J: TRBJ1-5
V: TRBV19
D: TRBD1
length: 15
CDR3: CASSWTGLSNQPQHF
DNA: TGTGCCAGTAGTTGGACAGGGCTGAGCAATCAGCCCCAGCATTTT

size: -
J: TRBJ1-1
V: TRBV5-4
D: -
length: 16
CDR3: CASSLGSQGMNTEAFF
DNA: TGTGCCAGCAGCTTGGGATCTCAGGGGATGAACACTGAAGCTTTCTTT

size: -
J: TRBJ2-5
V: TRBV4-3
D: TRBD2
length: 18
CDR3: CASSQEFAASGIEETQYF
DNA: TGCGCCAGCAGCCAAGAGTTTGCGGCGAGCGGGATAGAAGAGACCCAGTACTTC

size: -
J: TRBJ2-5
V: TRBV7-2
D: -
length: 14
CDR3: CASSLELGLGAQYF
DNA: TGTGCCAGCAGCTTGGAGTTAGGGCTGGGGGCCCAGTACTTC

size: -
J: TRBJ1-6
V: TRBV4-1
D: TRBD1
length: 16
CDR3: CASSLLQGARSSPLHF
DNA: TGCGCCAGCAGCCTCTTACAGGGGGCACGAAGTTCACCCCTCCACTTT

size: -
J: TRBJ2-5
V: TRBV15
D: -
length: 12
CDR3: CATSRAVETQYF
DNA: TGTGCCACCAGCAGAGCGGTTGAGACCCAGTACTTC

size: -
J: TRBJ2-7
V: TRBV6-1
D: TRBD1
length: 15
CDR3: CASSVGQAKAYEQYF
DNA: TGTGCCAGCAGTGTAGGACAGGCTAAGGCCTACGAGCAGTACTTC

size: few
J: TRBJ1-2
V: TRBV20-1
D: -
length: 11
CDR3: CSALYRVTYTF
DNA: TGCAGTGCTTTATACAGGGTAACCTACACCTTC

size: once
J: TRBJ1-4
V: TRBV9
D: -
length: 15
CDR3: CASSPQGRANEKLFF
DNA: TGTGCCAGCAGCCCCCAGGGGCGCGCTAATGAAAAACTGTTTTTT

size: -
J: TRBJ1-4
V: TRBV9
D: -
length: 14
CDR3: CASSPKGGREKLFF
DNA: TGTGCCAGCAGCCCTAAGGGGGGGCGCGAAAAACTGTTTTTT

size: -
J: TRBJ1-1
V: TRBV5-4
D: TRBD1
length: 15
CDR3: CASSLGQGRNTEAFF
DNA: TGTGCCAGCAGCTTGGGACAGGGTAGGAACACTGAAGCTTTCTTT

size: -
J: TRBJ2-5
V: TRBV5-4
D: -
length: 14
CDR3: CASSLGQGSETQYF
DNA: TGTGCCAGCAGCTTGGGGCAGGGATCAGAGACCCAGTACTTC

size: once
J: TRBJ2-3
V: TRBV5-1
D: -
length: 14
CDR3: CASSTWQGTDTQYF
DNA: TGCGCCAGCAGCACATGGCAGGGCACAGATACGCAGTATTTT

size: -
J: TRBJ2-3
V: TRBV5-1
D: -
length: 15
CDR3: CASSLGQLSTDTQYF
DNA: TGCGCCAGCAGCTTGGGGCAGTTGAGCACAGATACGCAGTATTTT

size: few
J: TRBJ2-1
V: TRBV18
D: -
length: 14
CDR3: CASSPGASYNEQFF
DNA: TGTGCCAGCTCACCTGGGGCAAGCTACAATGAGCAGTTCTTC

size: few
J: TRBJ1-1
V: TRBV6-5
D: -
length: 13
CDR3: CASSSQGFRVAFF
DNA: TGTGCCAGCAGTTCCCAGGGGTTTAGGGTAGCTTTCTTT

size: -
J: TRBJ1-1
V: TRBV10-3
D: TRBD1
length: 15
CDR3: CAISEAGQENTEAFF
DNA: TGTGCCATCAGTGAGGCGGGACAGGAGAACACTGAAGCTTTCTTT

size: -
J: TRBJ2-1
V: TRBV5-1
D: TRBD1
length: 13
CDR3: CASAGQGYNEQFF
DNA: TGCGCCAGCGCCGGACAGGGCTACAATGAGCAGTTCTTC

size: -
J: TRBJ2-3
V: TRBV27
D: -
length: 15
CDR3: CASSLKGASTDTQYF
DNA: TGTGCCAGCAGTTTAAAGGGAGCTAGCACAGATACGCAGTATTTT

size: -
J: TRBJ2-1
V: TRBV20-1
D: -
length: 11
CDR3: CSARGAKEQFF
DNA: TGCAGTGCTAGAGGCGCCAAAGAGCAGTTCTTC

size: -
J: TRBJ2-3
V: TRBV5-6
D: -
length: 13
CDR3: CASSLGRWDTQYF
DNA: TGTGCCAGCAGCTTGGGACGGTGGGATACGCAGTATTTT